This TCR beta chain comes out of a study of T-cell reconstitution after alpha-beta-depleted transplantation in children. Unique molecular identifiers were incorporated when the TCRbeta library was constructed. One entry per CDR3 protein results from TCRdb running MiXCR on the PCR reads. The data show about 460,000 distinct CDR3 sequences, about an eighth seen once. The CDR3 contains 13 residues. Germline CDR1 is DFQATT and CDR2 is SNEGSKA (reference sequence). V dropped 3 bases and J dropped 0 bases, with 7 bases sitting between them. Specimen: PBMCs, mostly from graft donor cells, collected 180 days after TCRalphabeta/CD19-depleted stem cell transplant. This sequence was found in a female patient aged 2-9 years who had a stem cell transplant for aplastic anemia, so the T cells may come from the graft donor. V gene TRBV20-1 combines with J gene TRBJ2-3; D unresolved. The CDR3 sequence: CSASPTSTDTQYF. DNA for the CDR3: TGCAGTGCTAGCCCCACTAGCACAGATACGCAGTATTTT.